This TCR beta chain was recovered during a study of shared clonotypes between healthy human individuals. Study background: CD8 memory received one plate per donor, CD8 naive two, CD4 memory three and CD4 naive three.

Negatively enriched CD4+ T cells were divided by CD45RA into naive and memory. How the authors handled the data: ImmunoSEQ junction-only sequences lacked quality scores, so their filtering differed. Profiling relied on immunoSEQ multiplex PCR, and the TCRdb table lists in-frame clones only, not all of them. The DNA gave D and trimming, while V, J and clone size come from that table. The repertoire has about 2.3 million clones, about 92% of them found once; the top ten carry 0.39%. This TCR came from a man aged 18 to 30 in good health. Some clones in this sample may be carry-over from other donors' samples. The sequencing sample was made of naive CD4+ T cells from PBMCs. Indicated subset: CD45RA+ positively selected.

CDR3 protein: CASSLASHYNEQFF. The CDR3 DNA is TGTGCCAGCAGCTTGGCTAGCCACTACAATGAGCAGTTCTTC. The V and J genes are TRBV7-6 and TRBJ2-1; weak D call: TRBD2 (5 bases). The germline V gene encodes CDR1 SGHVS and CDR2 FNYEAQ. V was trimmed by 3 bases and J by 3 bases, leaving 9 bases between them. The CDR3 has 14 amino acids.